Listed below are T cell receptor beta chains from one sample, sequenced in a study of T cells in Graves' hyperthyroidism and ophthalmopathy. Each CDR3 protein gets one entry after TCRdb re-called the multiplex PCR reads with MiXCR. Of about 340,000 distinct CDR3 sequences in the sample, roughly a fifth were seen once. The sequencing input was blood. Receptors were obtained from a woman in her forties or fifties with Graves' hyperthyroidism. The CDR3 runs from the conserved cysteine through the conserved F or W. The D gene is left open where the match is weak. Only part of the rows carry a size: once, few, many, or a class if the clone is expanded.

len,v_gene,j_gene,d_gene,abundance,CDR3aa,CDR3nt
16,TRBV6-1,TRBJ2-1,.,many,CASSEFRGFSYNEQFF,TGTGCCAGCAGTGAATTTAGGGGGTTTTCCTACAATGAGCAGTTCTTC
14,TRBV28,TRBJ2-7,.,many,CASSLPGRNYEQYF,TGTGCCAGCAGTCTCCCAGGCCGGAACTACGAGCAGTACTTC
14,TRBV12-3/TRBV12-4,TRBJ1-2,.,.,CASSTSGTYRGYTF,TGTGCCAGCAGCACTAGTGGGACATATCGTGGCTACACCTTC
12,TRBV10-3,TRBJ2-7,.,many,CAISEEGSEQYF,TGTGCCATCAGTGAGGAGGGCAGTGAGCAGTACTTC
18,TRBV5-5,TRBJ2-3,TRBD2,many,CASSFPRVGREETDTQYF,TGTGCCAGCAGCTTTCCCCGCGTGGGGCGGGAGGAAACAGATACGCAGTATTTT
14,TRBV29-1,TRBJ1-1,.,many,CSVQVGGVNTEAFF,TGCAGCGTTCAAGTAGGAGGGGTGAACACTGAAGCTTTCTTT
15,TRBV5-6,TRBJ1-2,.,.,CASSFWGAEGYGYTF,TGTGCCAGCAGCTTCTGGGGGGCTGAAGGCTATGGCTACACCTTC
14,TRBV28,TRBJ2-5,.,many,CASSLLETTGLQYF,TGTGCCAGCAGTTTATTGGAAACCACGGGGTTACAGTACTTC
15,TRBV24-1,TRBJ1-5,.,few,CATSDPQGNNQPQHF,TGTGCCACCAGTGATCCCCAGGGGAACAATCAGCCCCAGCATTTT
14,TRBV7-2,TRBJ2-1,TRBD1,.,CASSFRQGHNEQFF,TGTGCCAGCAGCTTCCGACAGGGGCACAATGAGCAGTTCTTC